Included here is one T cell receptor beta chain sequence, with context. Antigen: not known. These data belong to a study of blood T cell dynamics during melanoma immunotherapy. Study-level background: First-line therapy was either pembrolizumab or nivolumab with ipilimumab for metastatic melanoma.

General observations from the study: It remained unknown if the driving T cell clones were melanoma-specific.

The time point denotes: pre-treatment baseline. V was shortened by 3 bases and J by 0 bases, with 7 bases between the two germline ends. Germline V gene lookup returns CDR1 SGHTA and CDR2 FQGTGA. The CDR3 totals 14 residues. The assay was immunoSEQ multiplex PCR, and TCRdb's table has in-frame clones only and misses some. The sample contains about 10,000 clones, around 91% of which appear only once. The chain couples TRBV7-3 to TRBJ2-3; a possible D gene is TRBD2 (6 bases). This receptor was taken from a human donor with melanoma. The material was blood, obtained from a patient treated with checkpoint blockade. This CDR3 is CASSFSGSTDTQYF. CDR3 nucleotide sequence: TGTGCCAGCAGCTTCAGCGGGAGCACAGATACGCAGTATTTT.